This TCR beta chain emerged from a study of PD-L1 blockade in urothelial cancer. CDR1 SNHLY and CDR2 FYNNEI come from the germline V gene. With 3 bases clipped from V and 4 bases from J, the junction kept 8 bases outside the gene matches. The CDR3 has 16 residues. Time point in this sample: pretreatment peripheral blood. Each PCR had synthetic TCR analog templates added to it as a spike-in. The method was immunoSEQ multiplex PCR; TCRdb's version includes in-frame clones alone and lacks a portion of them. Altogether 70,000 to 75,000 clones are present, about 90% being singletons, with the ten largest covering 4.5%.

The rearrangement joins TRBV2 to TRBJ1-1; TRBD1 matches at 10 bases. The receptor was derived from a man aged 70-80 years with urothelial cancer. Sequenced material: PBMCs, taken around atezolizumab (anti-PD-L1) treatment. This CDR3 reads CASSDRDRGGGTEAFF. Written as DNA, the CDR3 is TGTGCCAGCAGTGATAGGGACAGGGGAGGGGGCACTGAAGCTTTCTTT.